Below are 9 T cell receptor beta chains sequenced from a single sample in a study of T and B cells in COVID-19 patients. Each TRB amplification used about 250-550 ng of genomic DNA from blood. TRB rearrangements were amplified by multiplex PCR with BIOMED2 TRB-A/B primers. Using its own MiXCR run on the multiplex PCR reads, TCRdb lists one record per CDR3 protein. The sample consists of more than 10,000 distinct CDR3 sequences, around 33% of them appearing once. The sample taken for sequencing was blood. These receptors all stem from a human donor with active COVID-19.

This clonotype appeared a few times. The chain carries TRBV7-2 and TRBJ2-5; D gene uncertain. This CDR3 comprises 14 residues. The V gene's germline CDR1 is SGHTA and CDR2 FQGNSA. The V end was cut by 1 base, the J end by 2 bases, with 8 bases between. CDR3 sequence: CASSLGGFQETQYF. CDR3 DNA: TGTGCCAGCAGCTTAGGGGGATTTCAAGAGACCCAGTACTTC.

By proportion, this clonotype is medium-sized. The chain combines TRBV19 with TRBJ1-2; no reliable D call. Per the germline V gene, CDR1 is LNHDA and CDR2 is SQIVND (reference sequence). The CDR3 spans 14 residues. Trimming cost V 5 bases and J 2 bases, with 12 bases left between them. In DNA form, the CDR3 reads TGTGCCAGTAGTTGGGCAGGCGTAAACTATGGCTACACCTTC. Translating gives CASSWAGVNYGYTF.

Sample share makes this clonotype medium-sized. The CDR3 nucleotides read TGTGCCAGTAGTATAGCGCGAGGCACCGGGGAGCTGTTTTTT. Protein product: CASSIARGTGELFF. This chain joins TRBV19 and TRBJ2-2, with unresolved D. Looked up from germline, CDR1 is LNHDA and CDR2 is SQIVND (reference sequence). The V and J ends lost 1 base and 4 bases respectively, with 7 bases between them. CDR3 length equals 14 residues.

The chain employs TRBV6-5 and TRBJ2-1; 7 bases fit TRBD2. This CDR3 is 16 amino acids long. Germline trimming cut 4 bases from V and 2 bases from J; bases unmatched to any gene: 8. CDR1 is MNHEY and CDR2 is SVGAGI in the germline V gene. CDR3 residues: CASSWAGDPTYNEQFF. In nucleotides, the CDR3 is TGTGCCAGCAGTTGGGCGGGGGACCCAACCTACAATGAGCAGTTCTTC.

In its sample, this clonotype was seen a few times. The chain employs TRBV12-3 or TRBV12-4 and TRBJ1-6, with TRBD1 matching over 7 bases. With V trimmed by 5 bases and J by 0 bases, 10 bases remained unmatched. The CDR3 has 18 residues. The CDR3 loop reads CASSRTGLGSSYNSPLHF. CDR3 DNA sequence: TGTGCCAGCAGTCGGACAGGTCTGGGGAGCTCCTATAATTCACCCCTCCACTTT.

The chain has TRBV5-1 and TRBJ1-1; D is ambiguous. Germline loops: CDR1 SGHRS, CDR2 YFSETQ. The V end lost 5 bases, the J end lost 0 bases, and 8 bases lay between the germline ends. The CDR3 runs to 13 residues. The CDR3 loop is CASRQTMNTEAFF. The CDR3 region has the DNA TGCGCCAGCAGACAGACCATGAACACTGAAGCTTTCTTT.

The table lists this clonotype with a few counts. V is TRBV5-1 and J is TRBJ1-2; unclear D gene. V was pared by 7 bases and J by 5 bases, with 12 bases between. The CDR3 is 12 residues long. Germline V CDR1 and CDR2: SGHRS, YFSETQ. In DNA form, the CDR3 reads TGCGCCAGCGCCCAAACCTGGTATGGCTACACCTTC. Encoded protein: CASAQTWYGYTF.

There are a few counts of this clonotype. The chain has TRBV10-3 and TRBJ1-2; D is uncertain. Germline V gene lookup returns CDR1 ENHRY and CDR2 SYGVKD. V lost 4 bases and J lost 4, with 13 bases in between. CDR3 size: 14 residues. CDR3 nucleotides: TGTGCCATCAGTGTTGCGGACGGAGTCTATGGCTACACCTTC. Its protein product is CAISVADGVYGYTF.

This clonotype was seen a single time. The missing conserved phenylalanine or tryptophan at the end of this CDR3 makes a read error likely. The chain combines TRBV6-5 with TRBJ2-6; TRBD1 matches at 8 bases. Germline-derived CDR1 and CDR2 are MNHEY and SVGAGI. Germline trimming cut 2 bases from V and 2 bases from J; bases unmatched to any gene: 14. The CDR3 length is 20 residues. The CDR3 sequence is CASSYRQTRAGGAGANVLTL. The CDR3 DNA sequence: TGTGCCAGCAGTTACCGCCAAACCCGGGCAGGGGGCGCTGGGGCCAACGTCCTGACTTTG.